These T cell receptor beta chains were read from a single sample in a study of a mutant IDH1 vaccine in newly diagnosed glioma. The assay was immunoSEQ multiplex PCR, and TCRdb's table has in-frame clones only and misses some. The sample contains 70,000 to 95,000 clones, more than 80% of which appear only once. Antigen specificity for these receptors is unknown. Sequenced here: PBMCs, sampled from a glioma patient whose treatment included an IDH1 peptide vaccine. The receptors were sampled from a woman in her 50s with glioma. Both conserved end residues are part of each CDR3. Each record gives: V gene, D gene, J gene, clone size, CDR3 protein, CDR3 DNA. D genes are given only for firm matches. Size is omitted from some rows. Given values are once, few, many or a class for expanded clones.

v_gene: TRBV9; d_gene: TRBD1; j_gene: TRBJ2-7; abundance: NA; CDR3aa: CASSARTGTYEQYF; CDR3nt: TGTGCCAGCAGCGCCCGGACAGGGACCTACGAGCAGTACTTC
v_gene: TRBV19; d_gene: NA; j_gene: TRBJ2-2; abundance: NA; CDR3aa: CASRGGGGTGELFF; CDR3nt: TGTGCCAGTAGGGGAGGTGGGGGCACCGGGGAGCTGTTTTTT
v_gene: TRBV7-6; d_gene: TRBD1; j_gene: TRBJ2-2; abundance: few; CDR3aa: CASSSTGDRTGELFF; CDR3nt: TGTGCCAGCAGCTCTACAGGGGACAGAACCGGGGAGCTGTTTTTT
v_gene: TRBV11-2; d_gene: NA; j_gene: TRBJ2-2; abundance: once; CDR3aa: CASSLEGTGELFF; CDR3nt: TGTGCCAGCAGCTTGGAGGGGACCGGGGAGCTGTTTTTT
v_gene: TRBV9; d_gene: TRBD2; j_gene: TRBJ2-2; abundance: NA; CDR3aa: CASWAGETGELFF; CDR3nt: TGTGCCAGCTGGGCGGGAGAAACCGGGGAGCTGTTTTTT
v_gene: TRBV2; d_gene: TRBD2; j_gene: TRBJ2-2; abundance: NA; CDR3aa: CASSEGSGRAGGELFF; CDR3nt: TGTGCCAGCAGTGAGGGTAGCGGGAGGGCAGGCGGGGAGCTGTTTTTT
v_gene: TRBV29-1; d_gene: TRBD2; j_gene: TRBJ2-7; abundance: NA; CDR3aa: CSPGSLGLAGEQYF; CDR3nt: TGCAGCCCCGGCAGTCTGGGACTAGCAGGCGAGCAGTACTTC
v_gene: TRBV7-8; d_gene: TRBD2; j_gene: TRBJ2-7; abundance: NA; CDR3aa: CASSLAQGGGLYEQYF; CDR3nt: TGTGCCAGCAGCTTAGCGCAAGGCGGGGGACTCTACGAGCAGTACTTC
v_gene: TRBV10-3; d_gene: TRBD1; j_gene: TRBJ1-2; abundance: once; CDR3aa: CAIAPGQGARGYTF; CDR3nt: TGTGCCATCGCTCCGGGACAGGGGGCCAGGGGCTACACCTTC
v_gene: TRBV19; d_gene: TRBD2; j_gene: TRBJ2-2; abundance: NA; CDR3aa: CASKGLAGFSGELFF; CDR3nt: TGTGCCAGTAAAGGACTAGCGGGATTCTCCGGGGAGCTGTTTTTT
v_gene: TRBV4-1; d_gene: TRBD1; j_gene: TRBJ1-5; abundance: NA; CDR3aa: CASSQSGQGSNQPQHF; CDR3nt: TGCGCCAGCAGCCAATCTGGACAGGGCTCCAATCAGCCCCAGCATTTT